Here is one T cell receptor beta chain with its context. Its antigen is unknown. No base-level quality is on record; no much larger clone is a single base apart. Other DNA sequences in the sample encode the same CDR3. TCRbeta CDR3 regions were amplified from genomic DNA by means of the immunoSEQ Assay, a bias-controlled multiplex PCR. On the authors' methods: The number of nucleated cells in each sample was estimated by amplification of reference gene primers within the assay. To quantify the absolute abundance of each unique TCRbeta CDR3 rearrangement, sequence reads were collapsed and filtered. For each sample, productive Simpson clonality was calculated as the square root of Simpson's diversity index over productive rearrangements. In TCRdb, the immuneACCESS table is reduced to in-frame sequences with V and J assigned. These tables do not hold every clone; where another copy was compared, an unresolved V gene accounts for under half, and the others remain unexplained. D and trimming were read from the DNA, whereas the V and J calls and clone size are those reported in that table. The sample table shows some 390,000 clones, and roughly 89% are seen once. The leading ten clones occupy approximately 1.5% of the sample.

From the cysteine up to the phenylalanine, the CDR3 has a length of 13 residues. CDR3 DNA is the only sequence kept; it has 39 bases, read in frame from the first base. From the germline V gene, CDR1 is SGHTA and CDR2 is FQGTGA. V loses 5 bases of germline sequence and J loses 4 bases, and the interval between the two ends is 11 bases. Enrolling through a virtual design, the prospective study's participants ranged in age from roughly 18 to 90 years and lived across 20 to 25 United States geographic areas. Cohort assignment in the prospective study relied on participant-reported clinical history from a screening survey and a study questionnaire. Recovered participants in ImmuneRACE Cohort 3 were defined by two consecutive negative NP/OP PCR tests, clearance by a healthcare professional, or resolution of symptoms. Mobile phlebotomists in the prospective study collected whole blood, serum and a nasopharyngeal or oropharyngeal swab from every participant. Prospective study participants could optionally give additional blood draws and questionnaires over an approximately 2-month period. Before DNA extraction, blood samples from the prospective study were shipped at room temperature or frozen.

These data originate in a study of blood T cell repertoires in COVID-19 (dated by TCRdb to 2018 to 2020). Broadly, across the study: Samples covering the acute and convalescent phases of COVID-19 were provided by collaborators in the United States, Italy and Spain. The prospective study material was composed of cDNA or gDNA derived from T cells, B-cell-depleted T cells, or PBMCs. Deeply sampled blood TCRbeta repertoires from subjects exposed to, actively infected with, or recovered from COVID-19 were included in the dataset. A freely available public database, intended as a resource for researchers studying the immune response to SARS-CoV-2, is where the repertoires were released. Samples came from the ongoing ImmuneRACE study (first 160 participants) plus 1,254 subjects from 6 global collaborators. Nearly every sample came with metadata listing a de-identified subject ID, COVID-19 status, age in years and sex. Where available, HLA class I and class II types were obtained from metadata supplied by the sample provider rather than from assay-based typing. Results and caveats for the whole study, not just this receptor: The amount of clinical and demographic metadata varied by source and participant and was provided uncurated.

The receptor chain draws on TRBV7-3 and TRBJ2-5, and the D gene may be TRBD2, 7 bases matching. Material for sequencing was PBMCs or T cells enriched from blood (not recorded which). The TCR sequence derives from a woman aged 30 to 39 who had recovered from COVID-19. The CDR3 reads as follows: CASSQGRGETQYF. The sequence in DNA is TGTGCCAGCAGCCAGGGGAGGGGAGAGACCCAGTACTTC.